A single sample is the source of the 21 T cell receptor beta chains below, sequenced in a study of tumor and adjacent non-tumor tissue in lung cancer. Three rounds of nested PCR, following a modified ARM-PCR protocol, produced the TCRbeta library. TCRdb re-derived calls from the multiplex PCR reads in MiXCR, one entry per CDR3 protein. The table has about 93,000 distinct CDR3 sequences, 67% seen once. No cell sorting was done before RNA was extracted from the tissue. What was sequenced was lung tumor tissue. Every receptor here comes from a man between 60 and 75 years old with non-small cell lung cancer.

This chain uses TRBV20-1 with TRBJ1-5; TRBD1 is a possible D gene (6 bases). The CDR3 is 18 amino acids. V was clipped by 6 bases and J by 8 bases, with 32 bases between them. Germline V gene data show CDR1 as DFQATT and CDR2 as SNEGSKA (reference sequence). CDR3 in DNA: TGCAGTGCCAGGGGCCATCCCCCGGCACAGGCCCTCCGGGAGCCCCAGCATTTT. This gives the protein CSARGHPPAQALREPQHF.

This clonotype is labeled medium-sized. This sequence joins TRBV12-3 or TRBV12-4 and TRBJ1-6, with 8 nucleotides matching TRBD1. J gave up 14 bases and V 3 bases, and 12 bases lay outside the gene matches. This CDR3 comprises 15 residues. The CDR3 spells CASSFQGANRAALHF. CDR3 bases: TGTGCCAGCAGTTTCCAGGGGGCGAATCGGGCGGCCCTCCACTTT.

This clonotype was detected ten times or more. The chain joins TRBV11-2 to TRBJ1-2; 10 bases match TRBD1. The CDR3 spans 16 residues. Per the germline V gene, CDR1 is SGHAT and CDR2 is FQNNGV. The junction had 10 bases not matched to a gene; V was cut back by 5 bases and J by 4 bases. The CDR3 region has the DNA TGTGCCAGCAGCCCTTCGGGGACAGGGGTTCGCTATGGCTACACCTTC. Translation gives CASSPSGTGVRYGYTF.

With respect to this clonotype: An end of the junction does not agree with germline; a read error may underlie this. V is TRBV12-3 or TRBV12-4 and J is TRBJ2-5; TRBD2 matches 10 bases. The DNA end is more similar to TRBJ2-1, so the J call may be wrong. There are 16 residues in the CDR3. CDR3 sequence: CTSSLSSGRAEGTQFF. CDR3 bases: TGTACCAGCAGCCTTTCAAGCGGGAGGGCGGAGGGGACCCAGTTCTTC.

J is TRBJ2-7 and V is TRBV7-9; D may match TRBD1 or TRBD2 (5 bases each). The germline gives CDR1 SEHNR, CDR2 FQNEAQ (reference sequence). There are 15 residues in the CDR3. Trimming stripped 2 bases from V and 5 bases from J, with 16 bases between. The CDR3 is CASSLRGDGVNEQYF. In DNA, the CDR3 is TGTGCCAGCAGCTTAAGAGGGGATGGGGTCAACGAGCAGTACTTC.

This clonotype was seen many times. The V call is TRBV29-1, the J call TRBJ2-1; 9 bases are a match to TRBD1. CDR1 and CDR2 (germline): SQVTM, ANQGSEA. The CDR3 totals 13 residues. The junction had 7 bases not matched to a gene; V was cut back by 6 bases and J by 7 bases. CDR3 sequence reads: CSVSHRGRNEQFF. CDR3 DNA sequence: TGCAGCGTGTCCCACAGGGGGCGTAATGAGCAGTTCTTC.

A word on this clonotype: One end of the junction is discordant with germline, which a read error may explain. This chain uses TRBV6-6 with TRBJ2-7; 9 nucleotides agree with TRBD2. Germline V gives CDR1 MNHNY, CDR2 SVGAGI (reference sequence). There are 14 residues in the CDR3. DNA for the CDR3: TGTGCCTGCAGTTTCGTTAGCGGGGGCTACGAACAGTACTTC. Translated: CACSFVSGGYEQYF.

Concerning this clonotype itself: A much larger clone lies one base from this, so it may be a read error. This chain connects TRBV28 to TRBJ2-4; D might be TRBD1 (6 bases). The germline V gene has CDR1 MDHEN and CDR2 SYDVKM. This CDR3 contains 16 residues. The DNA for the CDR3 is TGTGCCAGCAGTTTGGGACAACTAGTAGCCAAATACATTCAGTACTTC. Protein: CASSLGQLVAKYIQYF.

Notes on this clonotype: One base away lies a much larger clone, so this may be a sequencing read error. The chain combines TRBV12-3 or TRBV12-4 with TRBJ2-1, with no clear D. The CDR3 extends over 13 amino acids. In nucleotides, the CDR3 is TGTGTCAGCAGTCGCGGTCGATACAATGAGCAGTTCTTC. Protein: CVSSRGRYNEQFF.

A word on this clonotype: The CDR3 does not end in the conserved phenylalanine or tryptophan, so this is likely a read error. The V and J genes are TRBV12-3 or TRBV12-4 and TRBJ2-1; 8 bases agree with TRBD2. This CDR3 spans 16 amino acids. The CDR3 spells CASSSPEGLGYNEQFS. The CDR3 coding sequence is TGTGCCAGCAGTTCCCCTGAGGGACTAGGCTACAATGAACAGTTCTCC.

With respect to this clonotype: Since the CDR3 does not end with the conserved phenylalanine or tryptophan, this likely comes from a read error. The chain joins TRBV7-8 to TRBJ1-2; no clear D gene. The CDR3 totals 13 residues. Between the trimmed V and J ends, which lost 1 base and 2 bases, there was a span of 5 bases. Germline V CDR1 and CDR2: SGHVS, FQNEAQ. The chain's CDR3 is CASSLDGNYGYTL. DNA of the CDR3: TGTGCCAGCAGCTTAGACGGCAACTATGGCTACACCCTC.

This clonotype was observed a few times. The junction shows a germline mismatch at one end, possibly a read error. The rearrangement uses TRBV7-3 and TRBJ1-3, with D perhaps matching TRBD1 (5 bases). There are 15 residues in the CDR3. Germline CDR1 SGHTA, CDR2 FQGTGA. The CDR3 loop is CASSLEGAPGNAIYF. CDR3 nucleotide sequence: TGTGCCAGCAGCTTAGAAGGGGCCCCTGGAAACGCCATATATTTT.

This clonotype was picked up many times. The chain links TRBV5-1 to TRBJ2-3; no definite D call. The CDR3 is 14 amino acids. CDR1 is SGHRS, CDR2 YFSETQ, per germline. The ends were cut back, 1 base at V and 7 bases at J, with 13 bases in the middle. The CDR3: CASSLNAETHTQYF. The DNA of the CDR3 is TGCGCCAGCAGCTTGAACGCCGAGACACATACGCAGTATTTT.

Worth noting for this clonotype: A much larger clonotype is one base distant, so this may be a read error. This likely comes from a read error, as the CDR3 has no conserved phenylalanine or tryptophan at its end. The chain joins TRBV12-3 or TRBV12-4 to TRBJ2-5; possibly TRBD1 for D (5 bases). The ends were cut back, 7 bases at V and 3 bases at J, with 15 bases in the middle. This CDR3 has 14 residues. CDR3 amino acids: CASKRSWGEETQYI. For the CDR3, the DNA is TGTGCCAGCAAGCGCTCTTGGGGCGAAGAGACCCAGTACATC.

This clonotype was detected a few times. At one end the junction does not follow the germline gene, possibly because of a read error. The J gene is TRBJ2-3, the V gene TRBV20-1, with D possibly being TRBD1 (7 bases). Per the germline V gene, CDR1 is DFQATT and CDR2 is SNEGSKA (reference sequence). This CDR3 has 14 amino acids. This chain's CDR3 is CSALRQGGTDAQYF. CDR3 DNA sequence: TGCAGTGCTCTCCGACAGGGAGGCACAGATGCGCAGTATTTT.

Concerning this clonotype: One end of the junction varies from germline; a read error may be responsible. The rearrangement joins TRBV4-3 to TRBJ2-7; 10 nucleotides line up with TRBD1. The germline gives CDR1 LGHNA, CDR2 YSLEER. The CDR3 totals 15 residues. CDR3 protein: CANSQGLGTGDEQYF. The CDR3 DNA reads TGCGCCAACAGCCAAGGCCTCGGGACAGGGGACGAGCAATACTTC.

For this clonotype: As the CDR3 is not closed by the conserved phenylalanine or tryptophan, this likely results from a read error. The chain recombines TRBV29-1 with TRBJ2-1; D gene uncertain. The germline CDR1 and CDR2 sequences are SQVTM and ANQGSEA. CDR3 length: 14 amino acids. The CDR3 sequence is CSVQDSPSYNEQFL. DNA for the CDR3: TGCAGCGTTCAAGACTCGCCCTCCTACAATGAGCAGTTCCTC.

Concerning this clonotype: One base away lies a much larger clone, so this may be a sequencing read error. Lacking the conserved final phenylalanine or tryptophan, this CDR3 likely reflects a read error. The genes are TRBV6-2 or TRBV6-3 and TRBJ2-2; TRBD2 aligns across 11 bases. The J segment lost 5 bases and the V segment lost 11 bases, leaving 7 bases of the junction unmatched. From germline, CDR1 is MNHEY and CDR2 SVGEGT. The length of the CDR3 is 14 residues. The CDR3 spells CACLGLAVTGELFI. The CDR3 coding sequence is TGTGCCTGCCTGGGACTAGCGGTTACCGGGGAGCTGTTTATT.

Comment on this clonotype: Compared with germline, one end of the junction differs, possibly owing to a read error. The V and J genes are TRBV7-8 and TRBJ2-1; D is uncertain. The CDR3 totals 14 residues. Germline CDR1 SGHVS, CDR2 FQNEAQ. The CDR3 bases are TGTGCCAGCAGCCCCAGATGGCGTGCTGATGAGCAGTCCTTC. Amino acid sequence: CASSPRWRADEQSF.

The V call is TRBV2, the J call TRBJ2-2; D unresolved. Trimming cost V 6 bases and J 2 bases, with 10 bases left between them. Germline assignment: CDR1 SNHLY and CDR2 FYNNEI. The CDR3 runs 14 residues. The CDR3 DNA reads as TGTGCCAGCAGACCGCAGGCTAACACCGGGGAGCTGTTTTTT. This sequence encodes CASRPQANTGELFF.

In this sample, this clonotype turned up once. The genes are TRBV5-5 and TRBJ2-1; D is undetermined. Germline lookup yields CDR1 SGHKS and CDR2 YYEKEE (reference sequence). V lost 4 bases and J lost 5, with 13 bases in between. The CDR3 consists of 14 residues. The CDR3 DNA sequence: TGTGCCAGCAGCGTTGGCGGTGCACACAATGAGCAGTTCTTC. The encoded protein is CASSVGGAHNEQFF.